One and the same sample provided the 11 T cell receptor beta chains below, sequenced in a study of shared clonotypes between healthy human individuals. Sequencing used immunoSEQ multiplex PCR; TCRdb keeps in-frame clones, though not all of them. The data contain 2,500,000 or so clones, around nine tenths of them singletons. The sample consisted of naive CD4+ T cells sorted from blood. The subset here: CD45RA+ positively selected. The receptors derive from a man younger than 30 in good health.

With respect to this clone: This same CDR3 is encoded by further DNA sequences in the sample. CDR3 amino acids: CSVVQGNQPQHF. The CDR3 nucleotides are TGCAGCGTTGTCCAGGGGAATCAGCCCCAGCATTTT. The V and J genes are TRBV29-1 and TRBJ1-5; perhaps TRBD1 as D (6 bases). This CDR3 comprises 12 residues. CDR1 SQVTM and CDR2 ANQGSEA come from the germline V gene. Between the trimmed V and J ends, which lost 4 bases and 4 bases, there was a span of 8 bases. Variable domain in full (rest from reference TRBV29-1 and TRBJ1-5): SAVISQKPSRDICQRGTSLTIQCQVDSQVTMMFWYRQQPGQSLTLIATANQGSEATYESGFVIDKFPISRPNLTFSTLTVSNMSPEDSSIYLCSVVQGNQPQHFGDGTRLSIL.

The J gene is TRBJ2-7, the V gene TRBV27; D uncertain. V lost 7 bases and J lost 3, with 22 bases in between. This CDR3 has 16 amino acids. Per germline, CDR1 MNHEY and CDR2 SMNVEV (reference sequence). The CDR3 is CASTADGPPRIYEQYF. DNA for the CDR3: TGTGCCAGCACCGCGGACGGCCCTCCAAGGATCTACGAGCAGTACTTC.

This sequence joins TRBV10-3 and TRBJ2-6; D is perhaps TRBD1 (5 bases). V gave up 4 bases and J gave up 1 base, with 17 bases separating them. CDR3 size: 18 residues. Germline loops: CDR1 ENHRY, CDR2 SYGVKD. CDR3: CAISVGTGIKSGANVLTF. Written as DNA, the CDR3 is TGTGCCATCAGTGTCGGTACAGGAATAAAGTCTGGGGCCAACGTCCTGACTTTC.

The chain links TRBV30 to TRBJ1-5; 7 bases match TRBD1. The CDR3 totals 15 residues. The germline V gene encodes CDR1 GTSNPN and CDR2 SVGIG (reference sequence). V gave up 2 bases and J gave up 2 bases; unmatched junction bases: 6. CDR3 sequence (DNA): TGTGCCTGGAGTCGCCGCGACAGGGGCAATCAGCCCCAGCATTTT. It yields the protein CAWSRRDRGNQPQHF.

This clone was observed a handful of times. The identical CDR3 is also encoded by other nucleotide sequences in the sample. The gene calls are TRBV4-1 and TRBJ1-5; 7 bases agree with TRBD1. J gave up 3 bases and V 0 bases, and 2 bases lay outside the gene matches. This CDR3 comprises 15 residues. Germline-derived CDR1 and CDR2 are MGHRA and YSYEKL. DNA of the CDR3: TGCGCCAGCAGCCAAGAAGACAGGGACAATCAGCCCCAGCATTTT. This encodes CASSQEDRDNQPQHF.

The chain couples TRBV10-2 to TRBJ2-7, with unresolved D. The germline V gene encodes CDR1 WSHSY and CDR2 SAAADI. The CDR3 is 16 amino acids. The V end was cut by 7 bases, the J end by 0 bases, with 19 bases between. The CDR3 nucleotides read TGCGCCAGCACGGACGCCGGCGCTATTGTCTCCTACGAGCAGTACTTC. This codes for CASTDAGAIVSYEQYF.

V is TRBV15 and J is TRBJ1-6; D unclear. CDR3 length: 16 amino acids. Germline assignment: CDR1 LNHNV and CDR2 YYDKDF (reference sequence). Trimming removed 3 bases at V and 9 bases at J, with 18 bases between. Here the CDR3 reads CATSSLTGIRGSPLHF. The DNA of the CDR3 is TGTGCCACCAGCAGTTTAACGGGGATAAGAGGTTCACCCCTCCACTTT. The full variable domain, with the rest looked up from reference TRBV15 and TRBJ1-6, is DAMVIQNPRYQVTQFGKPVTLSCSQTLNHNVMYWYQQKSSQAPKLLFHYYDKDFNNEADTPDNFQSRRPNTSFCFLDIRSPGLGDTAMYLCATSSLTGIRGSPLHFGNGTRLTVT.

Only one count was recorded for this clone. The gene calls are TRBV29-1 and TRBJ1-1; D remains ambiguous. Trimming pared 3 bases from V and 5 bases from J, leaving 10 bases between. Germline values: CDR1 SQVTM, CDR2 ANQGSEA. The CDR3 has 12 residues. CDR3 region: CSVEPGGTEAFF. Written as DNA, the CDR3 is TGCAGCGTTGAGCCCGGAGGAACTGAAGCTTTCTTT. The complete variable domain, with remaining parts taken from reference TRBV29-1 and TRBJ1-1, reads SAVISQKPSRDICQRGTSLTIQCQVDSQVTMMFWYRQQPGQSLTLIATANQGSEATYESGFVIDKFPISRPNLTFSTLTVSNMSPEDSSIYLCSVEPGGTEAFFGQGTRLTVV.

The rearrangement links TRBV6-6 to TRBJ2-5, with TRBD2 matching over 7 bases. The CDR3 extends over 14 amino acids. CDR1 and CDR2 from the germline V gene are MNHNY and SVGAGI (reference sequence). The trim removed 3 bases at V and 5 bases at J, leaving 6 bases unmatched. For the CDR3, the DNA is TGTGCCAGCAGTTATCGGGCGGGAGTGGAGACCCAGTACTTC. This encodes CASSYRAGVETQYF.

The rearrangement links TRBV29-1 to TRBJ2-5; D unresolved. This CDR3 has 11 amino acids. V lost 6 bases to trimming and J lost 4 bases, with 9 bases between them. The V gene's germline CDR1 is SQVTM and CDR2 ANQGSEA. Written as DNA, the CDR3 is TGCAGCGTGATAAATGGAGAGACCCAGTACTTC. It yields the protein CSVINGETQYF.

V is TRBV18 and J is TRBJ1-2, with unresolved D. Trimming shortened V by 3 bases and J by 3 bases, and 17 bases separated the two germline ends. The CDR3 is 16 residues long. The germline gives CDR1 KGHSH, CDR2 LQKENI. CDR3 sequence (DNA): TGTGCCAGCTCACCCTCCGGGAGCCAGACCCACTATGGCTACACCTTC. Encoded protein: CASSPSGSQTHYGYTF.